These 29 T cell receptor beta chains originate from one sample sequenced in a study of cytomegalovirus exposure and HLA in healthy donors. A multiplex PCR was run with 60 Vbeta primers and 13 Jbeta primers. Measured with immunoSEQ multiplex PCR; TCRdb has only the in-frame clones, and not every one. The sample has fewer than 200,000 clones, about 72% seen once; the top ten hold over 1.2%. The sample comprised PBMCs. The source is a girl aged 10 to 17 in good health and CMV-seronegative.

V and J are TRBV18 and TRBJ1-1; a possible D gene is TRBD1 (5 bases). V was cut by 3 bases and J by 1 base, with 9 bases left in between. This CDR3 spans 14 amino acids. The V gene's germline CDR1 is KGHSH and CDR2 LQKENI. CDR3 loop: CASSPGQGNTEAFF. The CDR3 nucleotides are TGTGCCAGCTCACCGGGGCAGGGGAACACTGAAGCTTTCTTT.

V gene TRBV27 combines with J gene TRBJ2-1, with 8 bases fitting TRBD2. The J segment lost 0 bases and the V segment lost 3 bases, leaving 10 bases of the junction unmatched. Germline CDR1 MNHEY, CDR2 SMNVEV (reference sequence). This CDR3 has 18 amino acids. CDR3 sequence (DNA): TGTGCCAGCAGTTTGACCGGGGGGGGGATAAGCTCCTACAATGAGCAGTTCTTC. Translated: CASSLTGGGISSYNEQFF.

The chain joins TRBV10-1 to TRBJ2-1; 12 nucleotides match TRBD2. V lost 0 bases, J lost 4 bases, and 1 base stayed unmatched. The CDR3 contains 16 residues. CDR1 WNHNN and CDR2 SYGVQD come from the germline V gene (reference sequence). The CDR3 DNA reads as TGCGCCAGCAGTGAGTCGACTAGCGGGGGTTACAATGAGCAGTTCTTC. It is translated as CASSESTSGGYNEQFF.

This chain links TRBV15 with TRBJ2-2; D might be TRBD1 (5 bases). Germline loops: CDR1 LNHNV, CDR2 YYDKDF (reference sequence). The CDR3 is 18 amino acids. V lost 0 bases, J lost 7 bases, and 21 bases lay in between. CDR3 DNA sequence: TGTGCCACCAGCAGAGATCAAGAAGCAGGGTGGGAAGGCGGGGAGCTGTTTTTT. This translates into CATSRDQEAGWEGGELFF.

The gene calls are TRBV29-1 and TRBJ2-7; 9 bases fit TRBD1. The CDR3 consists of 14 residues. J lost 0 bases, V lost 6 bases, and 6 bases had no gene match. The germline V gene encodes CDR1 SQVTM and CDR2 ANQGSEA. The CDR3 DNA sequence: TGCAGCGTGGAGACAGGGGGTGGCTCCTACGAGCAGTACTTC. It specifies CSVETGGGSYEQYF.

The chain combines TRBV6-1 with TRBJ2-7; D perhaps matches TRBD1 (6 bases). Germline CDR1 reads MNHNS; CDR2 reads SASEGT. Trimming cost V 4 bases and J 4 bases, with 14 bases left between them. The CDR3 length is 14 residues. The CDR3 DNA is TGTGCCAGCAGTGCCTTGGGGGCGGCTTACGAGCAGTACTTC. This gives the protein CASSALGAAYEQYF.

V gene TRBV19 combines with J gene TRBJ2-7; 7 bases match TRBD2. V was pared by 3 bases and J by 2 bases, with 4 bases of the junction left unmatched. Germline assignment: CDR1 LNHDA and CDR2 SQIVND (reference sequence). The CDR3 spans 14 residues. CDR3 in DNA: TGTGCCAGTAGTATGGGGGGGTCAGCCTACGAGCAGTACTTC. Translation gives CASSMGGSAYEQYF.

This chain links TRBV10-2 with TRBJ1-6; D gene ambiguous. CDR1 is WSHSY and CDR2 is SAAADI in the germline V gene. V lost 2 bases, J lost 4 bases, and 9 bases lay in between. CDR3 length equals 15 residues. DNA of the CDR3: TGCGCCAGCAGTGAGATCACCGCGTATAATTCACCCCTCCACTTT. Its translation: CASSEITAYNSPLHF.

The chain links TRBV7-3 to TRBJ2-1; possible D gene TRBD2, 5 bases. Germline CDR1 and CDR2: SGHTA and FQGTGA. CDR3 size: 16 residues. V gave up 5 bases and J gave up 0 bases, with 14 bases separating them. In DNA form, the CDR3 reads TGTGCCAGCAGCCCGGGGAGCGGCAGCTCCTACAATGAGCAGTTCTTC. Its translation is CASSPGSGSSYNEQFF.

Notes on this clone: In the same sample, other DNA sequences code for this CDR3. The chain recombines TRBV5-1 with TRBJ1-1, with D perhaps matching TRBD1 (6 bases). Looked up from germline, CDR1 is SGHRS and CDR2 is YFSETQ. V was shortened by 8 bases and J by 4 bases, with 9 bases between the two germline ends. CDR3 length: 11 residues. DNA for the CDR3: TGCGCCAGTACCAGGGGCACTGAAGCTTTCTTT. It encodes CASTRGTEAFF. Full variable domain (missing parts from reference TRBV5-1 and TRBJ1-1): KAGVTQTPRYLIKTRGQQVTLSCSPISGHRSVSWYQQTPGQGLQFLFEYFSETQRNKGNFPGRFSGRQFSNSRSEMNVSTLELGDSALYLCASTRGTEAFFGQGTRLTVV.

CDR3 sequence (DNA): TGTGCCAGCAGCTTGGAAACAGTCAGGAACGAGCAGTACTTC. Translated, it gives CASSLETVRNEQYF. V gene TRBV5-4 combines with J gene TRBJ2-7; D is uncertain. This CDR3 has 14 residues. The V end lost 0 bases, the J end lost 5 bases, and 12 bases lay between the germline ends. Germline V gene sequence: CDR1 SGHNT, CDR2 YYREEE (reference sequence).

The chain combines TRBV5-6 with TRBJ1-2; D unresolved. Looked up from germline, CDR1 is SGHDT and CDR2 is YYEEEE. The length of the CDR3 is 14 residues. V was cut by 3 bases and J by 7 bases, with 16 bases left in between. The CDR3 DNA follows: TGTGCCAGCAGCTGGACTTCGCAGGCTAGTGGCTACACCTTC. It is translated as CASSWTSQASGYTF.

The rearrangement links TRBV5-1 to TRBJ2-5, with TRBD2 matching 7 bases. J lost 0 bases, V lost 4 bases, and 6 bases had no gene match. Germline V gene lookup returns CDR1 SGHRS and CDR2 YFSETQ. This CDR3 is 15 amino acids long. CDR3 bases: TGCGCCAGCAGCCTTACTGGACTAGACCAAGAGACCCAGTACTTC. Its protein product is CASSLTGLDQETQYF.

In its sample, this clone was seen a few times. The rearrangement links TRBV9 to TRBJ2-1, with TRBD2 matching over 13 bases. Germline V lookup: CDR1 SGDLS, CDR2 YYNGEE. J gave up 9 bases and V 3 bases, and 6 bases lay outside the gene matches. The CDR3 contains 15 residues. The CDR3 is CASSGGTSGGGEQFF. In DNA form, the CDR3 reads TGTGCCAGCAGCGGAGGTACTAGCGGGGGGGGTGAGCAGTTCTTC.

The rearrangement uses TRBV2 and TRBJ1-2; tentatively, D is TRBD1 (6 bases). The CDR3 is 14 residues long. The germline CDR1 and CDR2 sequences are SNHLY and FYNNEI. V lost 10 bases, J lost 1 base, and 16 bases lay in between. DNA of the CDR3: TGTGCCACCTCGGTAGGGGGGGGTAACTATGGCTACACCTTC. This translates into CATSVGGGNYGYTF.

The chain uses TRBV7-8 and TRBJ1-1; weak D call: TRBD1 (5 bases). Trimming removed 5 bases at V and 7 bases at J, with 17 bases between. CDR1 SGHVS and CDR2 FQNEAQ come from the germline V gene. The CDR3 contains 14 residues. The CDR3 reads CASSTRGQGLEAFF. The CDR3 DNA is TGTGCCAGCAGCACAAGGGGTCAGGGTCTTGAAGCTTTCTTT.

The chain links TRBV11-2 to TRBJ1-1; 7 bases agree with TRBD1. This CDR3 comprises 15 residues. V dropped 5 bases and J dropped 1; count of bases not matched to a gene: 7. Germline values: CDR1 SGHAT, CDR2 FQNNGV. The CDR3 sequence is CASSPPGTANTEAFF. The CDR3 DNA reads TGTGCCAGCAGCCCCCCCGGGACAGCGAACACTGAAGCTTTCTTT.

This rearrangement joins TRBV28 to TRBJ1-1; tentatively, D is TRBD1 (5 bases). The CDR3 length is 14 residues. The germline V gene encodes CDR1 MDHEN and CDR2 SYDVKM. The V gene lost 1 base and the J gene lost 10 bases, with 16 bases spanning the gap. CDR3 coding DNA: TGTGCCAGCAGTTTATCGGGGGGAGGGGTGGGAGCTTTCTTT. Encoded protein: CASSLSGGGVGAFF.

CDR3 protein: CASSSTPLYGYTF. The CDR3 DNA is TGTGCCAGCAGTTCAACACCCCTCTATGGCTACACCTTC. The chain uses TRBV28 and TRBJ1-2, with D unresolved. V gave up 4 bases and J gave up 4 bases, with 10 bases separating them. The length of the CDR3 is 13 residues. Germline-derived CDR1 and CDR2 are MDHEN and SYDVKM.

This chain joins TRBV5-1 and TRBJ1-2, with a weak D call TRBD1 (5 bases). The CDR3 covers 12 residues. The ends were cut back, 5 bases at V and 8 bases at J, with 13 bases in the middle. Germline CDR1 SGHRS, CDR2 YFSETQ. In DNA form, the CDR3 reads TGCGCCAGCAGGGACGAGGAGGGGGGCTACACCTTC. Translation: CASRDEEGGYTF.

This clone was seen a single time. This chain links TRBV25-1 with TRBJ1-3, with no clear D. This CDR3 is 15 amino acids long. The ends were cut back, 2 bases at V and 11 bases at J, with 19 bases in the middle. Per the germline V gene, CDR1 is MGHDK and CDR2 is SYGVNS. The CDR3 region is CASSEGGSGGISIYF. Here the CDR3 DNA reads TGTGCCAGCAGTGAAGGAGGGTCGGGCGGTATCTCCATATATTTT.

This clone was found a few times. The chain joins TRBV7-9 to TRBJ2-1; maybe TRBD1 (6 bases). Deletions cut 5 bases from V and 4 bases from J, with 9 bases between. This CDR3 has 13 amino acids. The germline V gene encodes CDR1 SEHNR and CDR2 FQNEAQ (reference sequence). CDR3 loop: CASSGDTYNEQFF. In nucleotides, the CDR3 is TGTGCCAGCAGCGGGGACACATACAATGAGCAGTTCTTC. Using reference TRBV7-9 and TRBJ2-1 for the parts outside the CDR3, the full variable domain is DTGVSQNPRHKITKRGQNVTFRCDPISEHNRLYWYRQTLGQGPEFLTYFQNEAQLEKSRLLSDRFSAERPKGSFSTLEIQRTEQGDSAMYLCASSGDTYNEQFFGPGTRLTVL.

The V gene is TRBV7-6, the J gene TRBJ2-2; TRBD2 matches 10 bases. Losses at the gene ends were 4 bases for V and 5 bases for J; bases not matched to a gene: 13. Germline V lookup: CDR1 SGHVS, CDR2 FNYEAQ. The CDR3 has 18 residues. CDR3 nucleotide sequence: TGTGCCAGCAGCTATATGCTAGCGGGGGCCCCATCTACCGGGGAGCTGTTTTTT. Amino acids: CASSYMLAGAPSTGELFF.

V and J are TRBV5-1 and TRBJ2-1, with D tentatively TRBD2 (6 bases). This CDR3 has 13 residues. V lost 1 base and J 9 bases, leaving 11 bases between the germline ends. The germline V gene has CDR1 SGHRS and CDR2 YFSETQ. In nucleotides, the CDR3 is TGCGCCAGCAGCTTGCGCGGGGAACTTGAGCAGTTCTTC. Translation gives CASSLRGELEQFF.

The chain uses TRBV5-8 and TRBJ2-1; the D gene is possibly TRBD2 (6 bases). The germline V and J ends were trimmed by 4 bases and 12 bases, with 20 bases remaining between them. Germline V CDR1 and CDR2: SGHTS, YDEGEE. The CDR3 extends over 14 amino acids. This chain's CDR3 is CASSQDPRRGGQFF. As DNA, the CDR3 is TGTGCCAGCAGCCAGGACCCGAGGCGGGGAGGGCAGTTCTTC.

The V call is TRBV14, the J call TRBJ1-1; no clear D. Trimming stripped 2 bases from V and 7 bases from J, with 8 bases between. CDR3 length: 12 amino acids. The germline gives CDR1 SGHDN, CDR2 FVKESK. The CDR3, as DNA: TGTGCCAGCAGCCAATCGACAATTGAAGCTTTCTTT. Translated, it gives CASSQSTIEAFF.

The CDR3 sequence is CAWSGGGRRYEQYF. The CDR3 nucleotides are TGTGCCTGGAGTGGCGGGGGGCGAAGGTACGAGCAGTACTTC. This chain joins TRBV30 and TRBJ2-7; 8 bases line up with TRBD2. With 1 base clipped from V and 4 bases from J, the junction kept 6 bases outside the gene matches. The V gene's germline CDR1 is GTSNPN and CDR2 SVGIG (reference sequence). The CDR3 is 14 amino acids.

The chain combines TRBV28 with TRBJ2-7; possible D gene TRBD2, 6 bases. Germline CDR1 MDHEN, CDR2 SYDVKM. The V gene lost 11 bases and the J gene lost 0 bases, with 11 bases spanning the gap. The CDR3 consists of 12 residues. The CDR3 bases are TGTGCCTCCTGGGACTTCTCCTACGAGCAGTACTTC. This encodes CASWDFSYEQYF.

The CDR3 DNA reads TGTGCCAGCAGCTTAGGGGGCAGGGTCGACGAGCAGTACTTC. Translating it yields CASSLGGRVDEQYF. The chain joins TRBV7-7 to TRBJ2-7, with a weak D call TRBD1 (5 bases). Trimming removed 1 base from V and 5 bases from J, with 12 bases in between. In germline, CDR1 is SSHAT, CDR2 FNYEAQ (reference sequence). The CDR3 is 14 residues long.